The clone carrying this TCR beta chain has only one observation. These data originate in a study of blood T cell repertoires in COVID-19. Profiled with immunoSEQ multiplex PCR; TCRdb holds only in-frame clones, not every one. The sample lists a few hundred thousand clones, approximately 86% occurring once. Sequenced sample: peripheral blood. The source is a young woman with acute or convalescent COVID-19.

The CDR3 DNA reads as TGTGCTAGTGGTTTGGTAGGGGCAGATACGCAGTATTTT. This gives the protein CASGLVGADTQYF. This sequence joins TRBV12-5 and TRBJ2-3, with D possibly matching TRBD1 (5 bases). The CDR3 runs to 13 residues. Germline V gives CDR1 LGHNT, CDR2 FRNRAP. The germline V and J ends were trimmed by 0 bases and 4 bases, with 5 bases remaining between them.